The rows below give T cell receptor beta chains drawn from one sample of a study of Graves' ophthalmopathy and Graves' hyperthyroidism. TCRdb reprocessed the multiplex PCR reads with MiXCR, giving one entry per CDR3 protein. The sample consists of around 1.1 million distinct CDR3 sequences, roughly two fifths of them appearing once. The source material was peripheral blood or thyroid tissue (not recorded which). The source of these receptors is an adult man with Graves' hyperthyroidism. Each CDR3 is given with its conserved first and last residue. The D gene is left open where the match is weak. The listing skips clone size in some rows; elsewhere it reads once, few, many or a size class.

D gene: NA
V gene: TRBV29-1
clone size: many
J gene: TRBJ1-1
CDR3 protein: CSVGRGRNTEAFF
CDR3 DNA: TGCAGCGTTGGACGGGGACGGAACACTGAAGCTTTCTTT

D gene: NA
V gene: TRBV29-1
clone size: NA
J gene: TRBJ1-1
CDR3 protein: CSVEGGRNTEAFF
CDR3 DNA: TGCAGCGTTGAGGGGGGTAGGAACACTGAAGCTTTCTTT

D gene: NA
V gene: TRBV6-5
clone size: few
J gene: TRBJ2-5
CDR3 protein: CASTRQRQETQYF
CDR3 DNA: TGTGCCAGCACTAGACAGCGCCAAGAGACCCAGTACTTC

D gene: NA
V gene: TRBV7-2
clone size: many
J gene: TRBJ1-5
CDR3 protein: CASSLDGAGARNQPQHF
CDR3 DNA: TGTGCCAGCAGCTTAGATGGTGCGGGAGCGCGAAATCAGCCCCAGCATTTT

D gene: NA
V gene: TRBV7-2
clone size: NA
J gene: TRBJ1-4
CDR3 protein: CASSLFVRTNEKLFF
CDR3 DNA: TGTGCCAGCAGCTTATTTGTCAGAACTAATGAAAAACTGTTTTTT

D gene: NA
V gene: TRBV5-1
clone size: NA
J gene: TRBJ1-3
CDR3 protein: CASSLDGRSIGNTIYF
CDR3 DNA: TGCGCCAGCAGCTTGGACGGCAGGAGTATCGGAAACACCATATATTTT

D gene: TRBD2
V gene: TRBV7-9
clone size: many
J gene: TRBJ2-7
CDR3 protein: CASSPGLAGAVSELYEQYF
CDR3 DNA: TGTGCCAGCAGCCCCGGACTAGCGGGAGCTGTGTCGGAGCTCTACGAGCAGTACTTC

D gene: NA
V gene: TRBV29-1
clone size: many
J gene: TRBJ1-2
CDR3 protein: CSVEITASKHGYTF
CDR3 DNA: TGCAGCGTTGAGATAACAGCGTCGAAGCATGGCTACACCTTC

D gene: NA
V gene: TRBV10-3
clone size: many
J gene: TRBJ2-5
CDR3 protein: CAIRNQETQYF
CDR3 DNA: TGTGCCATCAGAAATCAAGAGACCCAGTACTTC

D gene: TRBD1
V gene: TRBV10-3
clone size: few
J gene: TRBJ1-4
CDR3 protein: CAISRQGAKLFF
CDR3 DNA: TGTGCCATCTCTAGACAGGGGGCAAAACTGTTTTTT

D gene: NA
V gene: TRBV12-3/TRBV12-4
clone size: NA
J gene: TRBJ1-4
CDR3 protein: CASSTAIGPEKLFF
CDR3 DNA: TGTGCCAGCAGTACGGCAATCGGCCCCGAAAAACTGTTTTTT

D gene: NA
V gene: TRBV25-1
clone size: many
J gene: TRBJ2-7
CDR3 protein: CASGRIREQYF
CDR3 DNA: TGTGCCAGTGGACGGATCCGGGAGCAGTACTTC

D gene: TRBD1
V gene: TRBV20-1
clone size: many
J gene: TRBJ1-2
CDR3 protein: CSAPGQAENGYTF
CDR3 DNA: TGCAGTGCCCCGGGACAGGCAGAAAATGGCTACACCTTC

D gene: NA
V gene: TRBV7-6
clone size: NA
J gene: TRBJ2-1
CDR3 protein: CASNHPGDEQFF
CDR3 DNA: TGTGCCAGCAACCACCCAGGGGATGAGCAGTTCTTC

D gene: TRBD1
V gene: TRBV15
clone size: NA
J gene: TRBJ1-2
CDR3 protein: CASSVGQGASGYTF
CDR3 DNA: TGTGCCAGCAGCGTTGGACAGGGGGCATCTGGCTACACCTTC

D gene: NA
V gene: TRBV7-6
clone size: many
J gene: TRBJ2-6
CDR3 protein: CASSSNFWSGTGANVLTF
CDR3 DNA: TGTGCCAGCAGCTCAAATTTTTGGTCAGGGACTGGGGCCAACGTCCTGACTTTC

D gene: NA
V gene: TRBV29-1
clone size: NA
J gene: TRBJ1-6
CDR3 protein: CSVAVGQNSPLHF
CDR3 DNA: TGCAGCGTTGCCGTAGGGCAGAATTCACCCCTCCACTTT

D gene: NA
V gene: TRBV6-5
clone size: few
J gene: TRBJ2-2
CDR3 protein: CASSYVPINTGELFF
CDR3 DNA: TGTGCCAGCAGTTACGTCCCGATAAACACCGGGGAGCTGTTTTTT

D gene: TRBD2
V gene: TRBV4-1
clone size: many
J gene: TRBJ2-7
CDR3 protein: CASSPGGTREQYF
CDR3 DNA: TGCGCCAGCAGCCCGGGGGGAACCAGGGAGCAGTACTTC

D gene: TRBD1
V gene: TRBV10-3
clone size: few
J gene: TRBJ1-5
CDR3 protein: CASSPMGQGAFQPQHF
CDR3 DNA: TGTGCCAGCAGTCCCATGGGACAGGGAGCTTTTCAGCCCCAGCATTTT

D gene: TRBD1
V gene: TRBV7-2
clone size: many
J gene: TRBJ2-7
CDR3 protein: CASSLGTGDHEQYF
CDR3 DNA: TGTGCCAGCAGCTTAGGGACAGGGGACCACGAGCAGTACTTC

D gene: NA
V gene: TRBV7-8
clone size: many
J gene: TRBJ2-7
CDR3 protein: CASSLALRGDSTYEQYF
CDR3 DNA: TGTGCCAGCAGCTTAGCGCTAAGGGGGGACAGCACCTACGAGCAGTACTTC

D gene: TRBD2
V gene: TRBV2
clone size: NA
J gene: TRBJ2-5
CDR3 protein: CASSQGTSGEAQYF
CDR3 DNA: TGTGCCAGCAGCCAAGGGACTAGCGGAGAGGCCCAGTACTTC

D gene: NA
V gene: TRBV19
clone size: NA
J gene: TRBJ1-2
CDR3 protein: CASSMGPGRRTF
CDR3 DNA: TGTGCCAGTAGTATGGGGCCGGGACGGCGCACCTTC

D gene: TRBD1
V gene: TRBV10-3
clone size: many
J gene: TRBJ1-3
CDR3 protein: CAISESGTGGTFGNTIYF
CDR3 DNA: TGTGCCATCAGTGAGTCTGGGACAGGGGGAACATTTGGAAACACCATATATTTT

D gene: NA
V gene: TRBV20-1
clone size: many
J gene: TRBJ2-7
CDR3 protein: CSAALPDRPGSYEQYF
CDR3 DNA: TGCAGTGCTGCACTACCGGACCGTCCGGGCTCCTACGAGCAGTACTTC

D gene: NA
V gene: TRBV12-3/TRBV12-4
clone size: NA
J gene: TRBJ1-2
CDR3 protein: CASRIRGYGYTF
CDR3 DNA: TGTGCCAGCCGTATCCGGGGCTATGGCTACACCTTC

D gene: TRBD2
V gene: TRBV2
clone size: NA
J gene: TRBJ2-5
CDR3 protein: CASSDVGGPLETQYF
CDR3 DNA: TGTGCCAGCAGTGACGTGGGAGGGCCGTTGGAGACCCAGTACTTC

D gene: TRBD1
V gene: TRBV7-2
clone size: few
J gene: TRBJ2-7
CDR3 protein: CASSYAGQVSSYEQYF
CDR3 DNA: TGTGCCAGCAGCTATGCGGGACAGGTGTCATCCTACGAGCAGTACTTC

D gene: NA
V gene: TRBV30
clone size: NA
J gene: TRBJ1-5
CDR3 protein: CAWSLSGALNQPQHF
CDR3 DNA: TGTGCCTGGAGTTTGTCGGGGGCCCTCAATCAGCCCCAGCATTTT

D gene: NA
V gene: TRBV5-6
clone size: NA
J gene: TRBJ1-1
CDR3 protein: CASRTANTGETEAFF
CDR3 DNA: TGTGCCAGTAGAACAGCGAACACCGGGGAAACTGAAGCTTTCTTT